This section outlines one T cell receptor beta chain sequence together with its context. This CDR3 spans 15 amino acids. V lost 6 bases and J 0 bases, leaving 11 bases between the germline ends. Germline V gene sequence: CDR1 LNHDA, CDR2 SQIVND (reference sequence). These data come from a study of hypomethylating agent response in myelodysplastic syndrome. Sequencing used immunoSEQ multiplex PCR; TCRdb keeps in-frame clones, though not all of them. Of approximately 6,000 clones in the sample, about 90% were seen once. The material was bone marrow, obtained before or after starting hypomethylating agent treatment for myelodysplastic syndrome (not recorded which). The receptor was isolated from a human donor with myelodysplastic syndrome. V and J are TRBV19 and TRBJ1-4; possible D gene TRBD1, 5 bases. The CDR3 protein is CASRLDSSTNEKLFF. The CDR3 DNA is TGTGCCAGTAGGCTCGACAGCTCAACTAATGAAAAACTGTTTTTT.